This paragraph covers one T cell receptor beta chain sequence. These data belong to a study of blood T cell repertoires in COVID-19. Whole-study context: The origin of the acute and convalescent COVID-19 samples was the United States, Italy and Spain. The cDNA or gDNA used as material had been derived from T cells, B-cell-depleted T cells, or PBMCs.

Original analysis: By means of reference gene primer amplification, nucleated cell counts were estimated. TCRdb's table, derived via immunoSEQ multiplex PCR, lists solely in-frame clones and lacks some. Clone size and V and J calls were adopted from that table, with D and trimming inferred from the DNA. The sample contains 110,000 or so clones, 75% to 85% of which appear only once. CDR1 is MNHEY and CDR2 is SVGEGT in the germline V gene. V lost 4 bases, J lost 5 bases, and 12 bases lay in between. CDR3 length: 14 amino acids. The J gene is TRBJ1-5, the V gene TRBV6-2 or TRBV6-3, with D perhaps matching TRBD1 (5 bases). The sequence was obtained from a woman between 65 and 79 years old with acute or convalescent COVID-19. The material sequenced was peripheral blood. The CDR3 DNA sequence: TGTGCCAGCAGTTCGGCGACAGTAGATCAGCCCCAGCATTTT. Its protein product is CASSSATVDQPQHF.